In its sample, the clone carrying this T cell receptor beta chain was seen once. Its antigen is not identified. The entry originates in a study of T cells in localized non-small cell lung cancer. Study conclusions and caveats: Measurement of T cell clonality placed uninvolved adjacent lung highest, above the level in tumor. A median of roughly 50 of the top 100 tumor clones appeared in adjacent lung, which was paired and uninvolved.

Produced via immunoSEQ multiplex PCR; TCRdb's table is partial and in-frame only. The table lists 25,000 to 35,000 clones, approximately 91% of them singletons. There are 15 residues in the CDR3. With V trimmed by 7 bases and J by 0 bases, 5 bases remained unmatched. Germline assignment: CDR1 MNHEY and CDR2 SVGAGI. This receptor was identified in a man between 40 and 70 years old with stage II lung adenocarcinoma. This chain links TRBV6-5 with TRBJ2-1, with 8 bases that match TRBD2. This specimen was PBMCs, taken before any cancer treatment. The CDR3 sequence is CASNSGGSSYNEQFF. CDR3 sequence (DNA): TGTGCCAGCAACTCGGGAGGGAGCTCCTACAATGAGCAGTTCTTC.